This T cell receptor beta chain was recovered during a study of lymphopenia after photon versus proton radiotherapy. Study conclusions and caveats: After the lymphocyte nadir, photon-treated repertoires showed oligoclonal expansion, especially of CD8+ Temra cells.

Comment on this clone: Its target is unknown.

Germline CDR1 reads SQVTM; CDR2 reads ANQGSEA. V was pared by 4 bases and J by 3 bases, with 2 bases of the junction left unmatched. CDR3 size: 12 residues. Libraries were prepared by immunoSEQ multiplex PCR; TCRdb keeps only in-frame clonotypes and omits some of them. The profile shows over 50,000 clones, around 88% of them singletons. The sample here was peripheral blood, taken from a patient treated with photon-based radiotherapy. The chain joins TRBV29-1 to TRBJ1-2, with 7 bases aligning to TRBD1. This sequence originates from a man aged 35 to 55 with gastric cancer. The CDR3 protein is CSVVTGDYGYTF. In DNA, the CDR3 is TGCAGCGTTGTAACAGGGGACTATGGCTACACCTTC.